The sample holds a few counts of the clone carrying this T cell receptor (beta chain). This specimen belongs to a study of blood T cell repertoires in COVID-19. Germline lookup yields CDR1 LNHDA and CDR2 SQIVND (reference sequence). CDR3 length equals 15 residues. Trimming cost V 6 bases and J 0 bases, with 12 bases left between them. The method was immunoSEQ multiplex PCR; TCRdb's version includes in-frame clones alone and lacks a portion of them. The sample holds 75,000 to 100,000 clones, under 85% seen once. This sequence originates from a man aged 65-85 years with acute or convalescent COVID-19. This chain connects TRBV19 to TRBJ2-1; D gene unclear. The source material was peripheral blood. CDR3 region: CASSISLSSYNEQFF. In nucleotides, the CDR3 is TGTGCCAGTAGCATAAGCTTGAGCTCCTACAATGAGCAGTTCTTC. Full variable domain (missing parts from reference TRBV19 and TRBJ2-1): DGGITQSPKYLFRKEGQNVTLSCEQNLNHDAMYWYRQDPGQGLRLIYYSQIVNDFQKGDIAEGYSVSREKKESFPLTVTSAQKNPTAFYLCASSISLSSYNEQFFGPGTRLTVL.